The clone carrying this T cell receptor beta chain was found a few times. No antigen is known for it. These data originate in a study of STAT5B mutations in CD4+ large granular lymphocyte leukemia. Study context: Among healthy donors, a particular HLA allele went with more CDR3 'QG' motifs.

Findings and limits, study-wide: CD4-sorted patient repertoires seemed more clonal than healthy CD4+ repertoires.

The survey-level immunoSEQ assay was used. Profiled with immunoSEQ multiplex PCR; TCRdb holds only in-frame clones, not every one. This sample carries fewer than 30,000 clones, roughly three quarters of them seen once, and the ten largest clones take around 1%. The specimen sequenced was CD4+ T cells from blood buffy coats. This TCR was sampled from a human donor in good health.

CDR3 coding DNA: TGTGCCAGCTCACCCTCCGGGCAAGCGGCCTATGGCTACACCTTC. Protein: CASSPSGQAAYGYTF. The rearrangement joins TRBV18 to TRBJ1-2; D not certain. Trimming stripped 3 bases from V and 4 bases from J, with 15 bases between. This CDR3 is built from 15 residues. Germline CDR1 KGHSH, CDR2 LQKENI.